This entry lists 5 T cell receptor beta chains sequenced from one sample in a study of OX40 agonist ivuxolimab in advanced cancers. The protocol was immunoSEQ multiplex PCR, while the TCRdb copy is restricted to in-frame clones and leaves out a portion. Of tens of thousands of clones listed, roughly 91% were seen once; the top ten hold roughly 5%. Sequences were derived from CD4+ or CD8+ T cells sorted from blood, sampled in a trial of the OX40 agonist ivuxolimab. The receptors derive from an adult with an advanced solid tumor such as melanoma, head and neck, liver or kidney cancer.

The chain is built from TRBV6-6 and TRBJ2-7; D remains ambiguous. The CDR3 extends over 15 amino acids. CDR1 and CDR2 from the germline V gene are MNHNY and SVGAGI (reference sequence). V was shortened by 2 bases and J by 5 bases, with 16 bases between the two germline ends. The CDR3 reads CASSYDPDLIHEQYF. The CDR3 coding sequence is TGTGCCAGCAGTTACGATCCCGACCTGATACACGAGCAGTACTTC.

This chain links TRBV29-1 with TRBJ2-2; TRBD1 agrees at 11 bases. CDR1 and CDR2 (germline): SQVTM, ANQGSEA. CDR3 length: 14 residues. V shed 3 bases and J 6 bases; nucleotides not matched to a gene: 3. CDR3 sequence (DNA): TGCAGCGTTGACGGACAGGGGGCCTCCGGGGAGCTGTTTTTT. This encodes CSVDGQGASGELFF.

This rearrangement joins TRBV7-2 to TRBJ2-7; possible D gene TRBD1, 6 bases. CDR3 length: 17 amino acids. Germline V gene data show CDR1 as SGHTA and CDR2 as FQGNSA. Trimming removed 4 bases from V and 3 bases from J, with 22 bases in between. The CDR3 nucleotides are TGTGCCAGCAGCTACCTACATACACCACAGGGTAACTACGAGCAGTACTTC. This encodes CASSYLHTPQGNYEQYF.

This chain joins TRBV11-2 and TRBJ2-3; maybe TRBD1 (5 bases). V lost 0 bases and J lost 10, with 11 bases in between. This CDR3 region has 13 residues. In germline, CDR1 is SGHAT, CDR2 FQNNGV. DNA for the CDR3: TGTGCCAGCAGCTTAGAGGCAGGGTATCCGCAGTATTTT. This codes for CASSLEAGYPQYF.

This sequence joins TRBV5-1 and TRBJ1-1, with 7 positions matching TRBD1. From germline, CDR1 is SGHRS and CDR2 YFSETQ. With V trimmed by 0 bases and J by 5 bases, 7 bases remained unmatched. This CDR3 has 15 amino acids. The CDR3 loop reads CASSLVQGSDTEAFF. CDR3 DNA sequence: TGCGCCAGCAGCTTGGTACAGGGGAGCGATACTGAAGCTTTCTTT.